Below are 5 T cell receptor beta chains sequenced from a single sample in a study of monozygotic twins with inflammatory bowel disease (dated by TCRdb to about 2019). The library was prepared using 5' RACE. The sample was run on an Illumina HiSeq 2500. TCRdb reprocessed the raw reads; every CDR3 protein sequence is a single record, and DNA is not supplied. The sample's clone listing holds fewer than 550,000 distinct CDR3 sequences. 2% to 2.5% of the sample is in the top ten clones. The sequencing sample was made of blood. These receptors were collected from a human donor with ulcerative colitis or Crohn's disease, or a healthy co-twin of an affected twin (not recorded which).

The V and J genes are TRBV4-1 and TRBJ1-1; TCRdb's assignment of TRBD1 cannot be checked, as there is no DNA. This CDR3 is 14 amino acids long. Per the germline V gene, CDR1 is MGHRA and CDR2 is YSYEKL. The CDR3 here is CASSHPGMNTEAFF.

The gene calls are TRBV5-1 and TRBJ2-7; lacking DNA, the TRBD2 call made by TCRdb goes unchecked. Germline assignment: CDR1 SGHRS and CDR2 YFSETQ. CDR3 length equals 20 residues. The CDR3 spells CASSPLKTSGRTRGEYEQYF. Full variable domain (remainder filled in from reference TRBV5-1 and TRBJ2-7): KAGVTQTPRYLIKTRGQQVTLSCSPISGHRSVSWYQQTPGQGLQFLFEYFSETQRNKGNFPGRFSGRQFSNSRSEMNVSTLELGDSALYLCASSPLKTSGRTRGEYEQYFGPGTRLTVT.

This chain's CDR3 is CASSVDRVHNQPQHF. The chain carries TRBV25-1 and TRBJ1-5; TCRdb's D gene call, TRBD1, goes unchecked for lack of DNA. The CDR3 contains 15 residues. Germline loops: CDR1 MGHDK, CDR2 SYGVNS. The full variable domain, completed using reference TRBV25-1 and TRBJ1-5, is EADIYQTPRYLVIGTGKKITLECSQTMGHDKMYWYQQDPGMELHLIHYSYGVNSTEKGDLSSESTVSRIRTEHFPLTLESARPSHTSQYLCASSVDRVHNQPQHFGDGTRLSIL.

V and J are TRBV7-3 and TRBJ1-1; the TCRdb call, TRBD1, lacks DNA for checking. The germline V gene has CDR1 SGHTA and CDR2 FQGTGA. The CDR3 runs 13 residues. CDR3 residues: CASRGREGTEAFF. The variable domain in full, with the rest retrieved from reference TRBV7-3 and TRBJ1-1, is GAGVSQTPSNKVTEKGKYVELRCDPISGHTALYWYRQSLGQGPEFLIYFQGTGAADDSGLPNDRFFAVRPEGSVSTLKIQRTERGDSAVYLCASRGREGTEAFFGQGTRLTVV.

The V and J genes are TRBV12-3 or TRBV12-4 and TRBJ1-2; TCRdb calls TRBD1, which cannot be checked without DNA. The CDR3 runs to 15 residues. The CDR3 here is CASSSGQGAGYGYTF.